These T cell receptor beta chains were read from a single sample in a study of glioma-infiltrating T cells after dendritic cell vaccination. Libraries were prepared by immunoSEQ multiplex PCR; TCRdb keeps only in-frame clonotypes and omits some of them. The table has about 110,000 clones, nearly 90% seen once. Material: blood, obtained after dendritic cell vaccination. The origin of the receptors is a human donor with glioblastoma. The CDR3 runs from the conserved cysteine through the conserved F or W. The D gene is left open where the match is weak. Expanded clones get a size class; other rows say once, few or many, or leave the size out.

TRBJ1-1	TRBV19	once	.	TGTGCCAGTAGCTTACAGCCTCAGGGGATCACTGAAGCTTTCTTT	CASSLQPQGITEAFF
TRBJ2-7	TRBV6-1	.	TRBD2	TGTGCCAGCAGTGAAGGCGGGAGTGTCAACGAGCAGTACTTC	CASSEGGSVNEQYF
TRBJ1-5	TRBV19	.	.	TGTGCCAGTAGTATTTGGGGGGTCGGGCAGCCCCAGCATTTT	CASSIWGVGQPQHF
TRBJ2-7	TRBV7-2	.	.	TGTGCCAGCAGCTTAGTACAGGGCGGATCCTACGAGCAGTACTTC	CASSLVQGGSYEQYF
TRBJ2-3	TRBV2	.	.	TGTGCCAGCAGTGAGACTTTCTTGGCAGATACGCAGTATTTT	CASSETFLADTQYF
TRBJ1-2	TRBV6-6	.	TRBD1	TGTGCCAGCAGGCCCTCCGGGACAGGGACAATTAGCGGCTACACCTTC	CASRPSGTGTISGYTF
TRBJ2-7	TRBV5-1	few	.	TGCGCCAGCAGCCCCACCATTCTAACGGCCTACGAGCAGTACTTC	CASSPTILTAYEQYF
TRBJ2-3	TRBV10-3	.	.	TGTGCCATCAGTGACGGACATACAAGCACAGATACGCAGTATTTT	CAISDGHTSTDTQYF
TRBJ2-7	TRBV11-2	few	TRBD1	TGTGCCAGCAGCTTAGAAAGGACAGGGATTTACGAGCAGTACTTC	CASSLERTGIYEQYF
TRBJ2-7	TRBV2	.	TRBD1	TGTGCCAGTTATCCTACAGGGGGCATCGCCGACGAGCAGTACTTC	CASYPTGGIADEQYF
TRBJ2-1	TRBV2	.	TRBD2	TGTGCCAGCAGTTATTTACCGGGACTAGCGGGGTACAATGAGCAGTTCTTC	CASSYLPGLAGYNEQFF
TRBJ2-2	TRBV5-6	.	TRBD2	TGTGCCAGCAGCATGACCGGACTAGCCCCCGGGGAGCTGTTTTTT	CASSMTGLAPGELFF
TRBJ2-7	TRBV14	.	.	TGTGCCAGCAGCCAAGGTCCGGGGGAGGCCTACGAGCAGTACTTC	CASSQGPGEAYEQYF
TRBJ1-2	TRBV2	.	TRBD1	TGTGCCAGCAGTATGGGACAGGGGGGTGGCTATGGCTACACCTTC	CASSMGQGGGYGYTF
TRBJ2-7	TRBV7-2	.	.	TGTGCCAGCAGCTTAGCGCGGGGTGGACTTCTCTACGAGCAGTACTTC	CASSLARGGLLYEQYF
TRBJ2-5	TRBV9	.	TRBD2	TGTGCCAGCAGCGTAGAGCGGGGCCCCCCCGAGACCCAGTACTTC	CASSVERGPPETQYF
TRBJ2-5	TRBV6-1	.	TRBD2	TGTGCCAGCAGTGAACACACTCTTGCGGGAGGGCCTTTTGAGACCCAGTACTTC	CASSEHTLAGGPFETQYF
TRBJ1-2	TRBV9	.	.	TGTGCCAGCAGCGTAGGACTGTCCAGCTACTATGGCTACACCTTC	CASSVGLSSYYGYTF
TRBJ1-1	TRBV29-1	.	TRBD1	TGCAGCGGTCTGGGACAGCTGAACACTGAAGCTTTCTTT	CSGLGQLNTEAFF
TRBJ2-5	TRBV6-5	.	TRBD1	TGTGCCAGCAGTTCCCTGGACAGGGCTCAAGAGACCCAGTACTTC	CASSSLDRAQETQYF
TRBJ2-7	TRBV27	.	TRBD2	TGTGCCAGCAGTCCCGCCCTAGCGGGGGCACACCAGCAGTACTTC	CASSPALAGAHQQYF
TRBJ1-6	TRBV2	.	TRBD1	TGTGCCAGCAGTGAAGGGACAGGACCAAATTCCCCCCTCCACTTT	CASSEGTGPNSPLHF
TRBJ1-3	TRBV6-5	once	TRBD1	TGTGCCAGCAGTGGAGACAGGGGCAGAAACACCATATATTTT	CASSGDRGRNTIYF
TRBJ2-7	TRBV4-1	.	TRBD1	TGCGCCAGCAGCCCCAGGGGGTCGGAAAGCGCCTCCTACGAGCAGTACTTC	CASSPRGSESASYEQYF
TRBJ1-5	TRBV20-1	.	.	TGCAGTGTAGGGGATCAGCCCCAGCATTTT	CSVGDQPQHF
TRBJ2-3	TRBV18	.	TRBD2	TGTGCCAGCTCACCCCTTGGTAGCGGGGGGCCTGGAGATACGCAGTATTTT	CASSPLGSGGPGDTQYF
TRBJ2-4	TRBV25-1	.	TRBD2	TGTGCCAGCAGCGCGGGAGGGCCAAACATTCAGTACTTC	CASSAGGPNIQYF
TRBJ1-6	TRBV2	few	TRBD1	TGTGCCAGCAGGACGAACAGGGGAGGTAATACCCTCCACTTT	CASRTNRGGNTLHF
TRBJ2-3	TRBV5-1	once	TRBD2	TGCGCCAGCAGCTTGGGACTAGCGGGGTCAGATACGCAGTATTTT	CASSLGLAGSDTQYF
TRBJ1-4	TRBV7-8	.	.	TGTGCCAGCAGCTTAGGGGAGGTAGAACTGTTTTTT	CASSLGEVELFF
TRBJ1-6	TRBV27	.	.	TGTGCCAGCAGTTTAGGACAGTATAATTCACCCCTCCACTTT	CASSLGQYNSPLHF
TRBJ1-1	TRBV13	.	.	TGTGCCAGCAGCTTATGGTCCAGGCCGGGAGGGAACACTGAAGCTTTCTTT	CASSLWSRPGGNTEAFF
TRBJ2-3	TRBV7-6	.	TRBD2	TGTGCCAGCAGCTTGAGCGGGAGTGCAGGAAATACGCAGTATTTT	CASSLSGSAGNTQYF
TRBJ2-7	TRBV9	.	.	TGTGCCAGCAGCGTGAATCCAGGGGACGAGCAGTACTTC	CASSVNPGDEQYF
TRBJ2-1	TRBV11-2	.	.	TGTGCCAGCAGTCGGGTTAATGAGCAGTTCTTC	CASSRVNEQFF
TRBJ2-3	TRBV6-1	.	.	TGTGCCAGCAGTGAAGCGGGAGGCACAGATACGCAGTATTTT	CASSEAGGTDTQYF
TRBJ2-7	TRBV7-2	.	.	TGTGCCAGCAGCTTAGACAGGTCCTACGAGCAGTACTTC	CASSLDRSYEQYF
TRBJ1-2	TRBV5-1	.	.	TGCGCCAGCAGCTCAAATCTTGGGCGAAGCTATGGCTACACCTTC	CASSSNLGRSYGYTF
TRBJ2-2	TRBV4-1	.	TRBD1	TGCGCCAGCAGCATTGGTATGGGACAGTCGAACACCGGGGAGCTGTTTTTT	CASSIGMGQSNTGELFF
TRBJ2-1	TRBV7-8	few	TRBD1	TGTGCCAGCAGCCCTCTCGCGACAGGGGGGAATGAGCAGTTCTTC	CASSPLATGGNEQFF
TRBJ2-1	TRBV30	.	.	TGTGCCTGGAGCGCTTTTGTAGGGGGTCAGTTCTTC	CAWSAFVGGQFF
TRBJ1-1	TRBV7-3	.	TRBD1	TGTGCCAGCAGCGAACAGGGGCTGAACACTGAAGCTTTCTTT	CASSEQGLNTEAFF
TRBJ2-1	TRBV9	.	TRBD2	TGTGCCAGCAGCTCGGATAGCGGGATCTACAATGAGCAGTTCTTC	CASSSDSGIYNEQFF
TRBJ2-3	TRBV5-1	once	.	TGCGCCAGCAGCCCCCCGGGTAAAGATACGCAGTATTTT	CASSPPGKDTQYF
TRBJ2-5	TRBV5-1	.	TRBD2	TGCGCCAGCAGCGGGACTACGCAAGAGACCCAGTACTTC	CASSGTTQETQYF
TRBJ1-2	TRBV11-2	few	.	TGTGCCAGCAGCTTTGTAGGGGCTATTGGTGGCTACACCTTC	CASSFVGAIGGYTF
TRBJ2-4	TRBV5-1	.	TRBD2	TGCGCCAGCAGCTTGGAAGTGACTAGCGGGGTAAAAAACATTCAGTACTTC	CASSLEVTSGVKNIQYF
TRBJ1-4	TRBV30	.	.	TGTGCCTGGAGCCAAGGCGGGAGTGGTGAAAAACTGTTTTTT	CAWSQGGSGEKLFF
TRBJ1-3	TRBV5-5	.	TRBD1	TGTGCCAGCAGCGGAGGGACAGGGGAGGGAAACACCATATATTTT	CASSGGTGEGNTIYF
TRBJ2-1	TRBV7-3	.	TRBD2	TGTGCCAGCAGCTGGGGACTAGCGGGTGTTGAGCAGTTCTTC	CASSWGLAGVEQFF
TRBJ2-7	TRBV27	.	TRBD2	TGTGCCAGCAGTAAGCGGGGCTCCTACGAGCAGTACTTC	CASSKRGSYEQYF
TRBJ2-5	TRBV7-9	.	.	TGTGCCAGCAGCTTAGACAGGGCTCAAGAGACCCAGTACTTC	CASSLDRAQETQYF
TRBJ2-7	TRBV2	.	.	TGTGCCAGCAGTGTCGGGGGAGAGCAGTACTTC	CASSVGGEQYF
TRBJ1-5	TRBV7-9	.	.	TGTGCCAGCAGCTTAGGCAACTCAGGGATCAATCAGCCCCAGCATTTT	CASSLGNSGINQPQHF
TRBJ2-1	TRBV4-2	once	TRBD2	TGTGCCAGCAGCCTAGCGGGGGTCACCCCCGTAGGGTGGAGTGAGCAGTTCTTC	CASSLAGVTPVGWSEQFF
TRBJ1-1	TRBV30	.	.	TGTGCCTGGAGTGTAAGCGTGCGTGCCACTGAAGCTTTCTTT	CAWSVSVRATEAFF
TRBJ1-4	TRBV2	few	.	TGTGCCAGCTCAGGAGAGGGAAGGGAAAAACTGTTTTTT	CASSGEGREKLFF